A single sample gave rise to the 25 T cell receptor beta chains below, sequenced in a study of blood T cell repertoires in COVID-19. The method was immunoSEQ multiplex PCR; TCRdb's version includes in-frame clones alone and lacks a portion of them. The table lists approximately 82,000 clones, about four fifths of them singletons. Sequenced sample: peripheral blood. The receptors come from a woman aged 70 to 79 with acute or convalescent COVID-19.

The chain combines TRBV5-1 with TRBJ2-3; 11 bases align to TRBD1. The CDR3 is 15 amino acids. Germline CDR1 is SGHRS and CDR2 is YFSETQ. The V segment lost 0 bases and the J segment 6 bases; nucleotides outside the gene matches: 3. CDR3 amino acids: CASSLVGQGADTQYF. DNA for the CDR3: TGCGCCAGCAGCTTGGTAGGACAGGGGGCGGATACGCAGTATTTT.

The V and J genes are TRBV5-5 and TRBJ1-1, with 10 nucleotides matching TRBD1. Germline trimming cut 4 bases from V and 8 bases from J; bases unmatched to any gene: 11. The CDR3 contains 15 residues. Germline CDR1 and CDR2: SGHKS and YYEKEE (reference sequence). The CDR3, as DNA: TGTGCCAGCAGCCGATTGGCCGGGACAGGGGAAGAAGCTTTCTTT. Encoded protein: CASSRLAGTGEEAFF.

The rearrangement uses TRBV6-6 and TRBJ2-3; 9 bases match TRBD2. From germline, CDR1 is MNHNY and CDR2 SVGAGI (reference sequence). J gave up 4 bases and V 7 bases, and 6 bases lay outside the gene matches. CDR3 length: 14 residues. CDR3 sequence: CASTGSGSPDTQYF. In nucleotides, the CDR3 is TGTGCCAGCACGGGTAGCGGGAGCCCAGATACGCAGTATTTT.

This clone was counted a few times. V is TRBV12-3 or TRBV12-4 and J is TRBJ2-3, with D possibly TRBD2 on 6 matching bases. The ends were cut back, 8 bases at V and 7 bases at J, with 16 bases in the middle. This CDR3 region has 13 residues. The CDR3 bases are TGTGCCAGCTCCCCGGGAGCCCCTAATACGCAGTATTTT. Translating gives CASSPGAPNTQYF.

The chain uses TRBV5-1 and TRBJ1-2; 10 bases match TRBD1. CDR3 size: 18 residues. Per the germline V gene, CDR1 is SGHRS and CDR2 is YFSETQ. Losses at the gene ends were 4 bases for V and 1 base for J; bases not matched to a gene: 13. CDR3 DNA sequence: TGCGCCAGCAGCAAAGGGGACAGGGGTTACTTAATTAACTATGGCTACACCTTC. Amino acids: CASSKGDRGYLINYGYTF.

V gene TRBV23-1 combines with J gene TRBJ2-5, with D maybe TRBD2 (6 bases). TRBV23-1 is annotated as an ORF whose role is uncertain. This CDR3 has 15 amino acids. V lost 6 bases, J lost 2 bases, and 16 bases lay in between. This CDR3 is CASRSRENEQETQYF. The DNA of the CDR3 is TGCGCCAGCAGAAGCCGGGAGAATGAACAAGAGACCCAGTACTTC.

The genes are TRBV10-2 and TRBJ1-6; D is undetermined. Germline CDR1 and CDR2: WSHSY and SAAADI. The CDR3 length is 16 residues. The ends were cut back, 4 bases at V and 8 bases at J, with 18 bases in the middle. As DNA, the CDR3 is TGCGCCAGCAGTGGTTCTTTTAGAGGGATGGATTCACCCCTCCACTTT. Its protein product is CASSGSFRGMDSPLHF.

The chain is built from TRBV10-3 and TRBJ2-5; TRBD2 matches 12 bases. Germline V gene data show CDR1 as ENHRY and CDR2 as SYGVKD. The CDR3 consists of 15 residues. V was pared by 6 bases and J by 5 bases, with 7 bases of the junction left unmatched. CDR3 protein: CAISASGRAGETQYF. CDR3 bases: TGTGCCATCAGCGCTAGCGGGAGGGCGGGGGAGACCCAGTACTTC.

The J gene is TRBJ2-3, the V gene TRBV28, with D perhaps matching TRBD1 (5 bases). CDR1 is MDHEN, CDR2 SYDVKM, per germline. The length of the CDR3 is 14 residues. Trimming pared 4 bases from V and 7 bases from J, leaving 15 bases between. DNA of the CDR3: TGTGCCAGCAGTTCGACAGAAACGGCGAATACGCAGTATTTT. Its protein is CASSSTETANTQYF.

In its sample, this clone was seen once. The rearrangement links TRBV5-6 to TRBJ2-3, with D tentatively TRBD1 (6 bases). V was pared by 0 bases and J by 2 bases, with 10 bases between. Looked up from germline, CDR1 is SGHDT and CDR2 is YYEEEE. The CDR3 is 15 amino acids. This chain's CDR3 is CASSLVRGNTDTQYF. The CDR3 DNA is TGTGCCAGCAGCTTGGTTAGGGGGAACACAGATACGCAGTATTTT. The whole variable domain, remainder taken from reference TRBV5-6 and TRBJ2-3, is DAGVTQSPTHLIKTRGQQVTLRCSPKSGHDTVSWYQQALGQGPQFIFQYYEEEERQRGNFPDRFSGHQFPNYSSELNVNALLLGDSALYLCASSLVRGNTDTQYFGPGTRLTVL.

This clone appeared a single time. The chain links TRBV30 to TRBJ1-2; no reliable D call. This CDR3 has 13 amino acids. V gave up 0 bases and J gave up 8 bases, with 13 bases separating them. The germline V gene encodes CDR1 GTSNPN and CDR2 SVGIG (reference sequence). Here the CDR3 reads CAWSVHPPRGYTF. The CDR3 DNA reads TGTGCCTGGAGTGTACACCCCCCTAGGGGCTACACCTTC.

This clone was observed a handful of times. The CDR3 nucleotides are TGTGCCAGTAGTCTCCAGGTCCCGCGCCGAAACACCATATATTTT. It translates to CASSLQVPRRNTIYF. The gene calls are TRBV19 and TRBJ1-3; D unclear. V dropped 5 bases and J dropped 5 bases, with 16 bases sitting between them. The CDR3 is 15 residues long. CDR1 is LNHDA, CDR2 SQIVND, per germline (reference sequence).

The chain's CDR3 is CASTSPASGVAYEQYF. The CDR3 DNA reads TGTGCCAGCACCTCTCCCGCCAGCGGGGTAGCCTACGAGCAGTACTTC. The gene calls are TRBV7-2 and TRBJ2-7; 7 nucleotides line up with TRBD2. Germline CDR1 reads SGHTA; CDR2 reads FQGNSA. V was pared by 7 bases and J by 2 bases, with 14 bases of the junction left unmatched. This CDR3 region has 16 residues.

This clone has more than one count but fewer than ten. The chain combines TRBV29-1 with TRBJ2-1; 9 bases agree with TRBD2. Germline V CDR1 and CDR2: SQVTM, ANQGSEA. Trimming took 6 bases from V and 6 from J; bases not matched to a gene: 6. There are 13 residues in the CDR3. The CDR3 DNA follows: TGCAGCGTGGAAAATAGCGGGAGCAATGAGCAGTTCTTC. Encoded protein: CSVENSGSNEQFF.

The chain combines TRBV9 with TRBJ1-1; tentatively, D is TRBD1 (5 bases). The CDR3 is 15 amino acids. From germline, CDR1 is SGDLS and CDR2 YYNGEE. V gave up 3 bases and J gave up 2 bases, with 14 bases separating them. The CDR3 is CASSGREGYNTEAFF. The CDR3 coding sequence is TGTGCCAGCAGCGGTCGGGAGGGGTATAACACTGAAGCTTTCTTT.

Points on this clone: At one end the junction does not follow the germline gene, possibly because of a read error. The chain uses TRBV5-1 and TRBJ1-2; D possibly corresponds to TRBD1 (6 bases). The germline V gene encodes CDR1 SGHRS and CDR2 YFSETQ. This CDR3 spans 16 amino acids. CDR3 bases: TGCGCCAGCAGGTTGGAGGGGACACCCACTAACTATGGCTACACCTTC. This translates into CASRLEGTPTNYGYTF. The variable domain in full, with the rest retrieved from reference TRBV5-1 and TRBJ1-2, is KAGVTQTPRYLIKTRGQQVTLSCSPISGHRSVSWYQQTPGQGLQFLFEYFSETQRNKGNFPGRFSGRQFSNSRSEMNVSTLELGDSALYLCASRLEGTPTNYGYTFGSGTRLTVV.

The V and J genes are TRBV18 and TRBJ2-1; 7 nucleotides match TRBD1. The junction had 7 bases not matched to a gene; V was cut back by 2 bases and J by 0 bases. The germline V gene has CDR1 KGHSH and CDR2 LQKENI. The CDR3 runs 17 residues. DNA of the CDR3: TGTGCCAGCTCACCATTCGAGGGGACAGTCTCCTACAATGAGCAGTTCTTC. It specifies CASSPFEGTVSYNEQFF.

V usage is TRBV2 and J usage is TRBJ1-4; D remains unclear. CDR1 and CDR2 from the germline V gene are SNHLY and FYNNEI. Trimming cost V 4 bases and J 5 bases, with 8 bases left between them. The CDR3 runs 13 residues. CDR3 nucleotides: TGTGCCAGCAGTGGGCGGGGAAATGAAAAACTGTTTTTT. Residues: CASSGRGNEKLFF. The full variable domain, in which reference TRBV2 and TRBJ1-4 provide the parts outside the CDR3, is EPEVTQTPSHQVTQMGQEVILRCVPISNHLYFYWYRQILGQKVEFLVSFYNNEISEKSEIFDDQFSVERPDGSNFTLKIRSTKLEDSAMYFCASSGRGNEKLFFGSGTQLSVL.

The gene calls are TRBV19 and TRBJ1-1; D is uncertain. Looked up from germline, CDR1 is LNHDA and CDR2 is SQIVND (reference sequence). Trimming stripped 4 bases from V and 4 bases from J, with 10 bases between. The CDR3 totals 13 residues. In nucleotides, the CDR3 is TGTGCCAGTAGTAGCCGGAGGAGCACTGAAGCTTTCTTT. This gives the protein CASSSRRSTEAFF. Filled out from reference TRBV19 and TRBJ1-1, the complete variable domain reads DGGITQSPKYLFRKEGQNVTLSCEQNLNHDAMYWYRQDPGQGLRLIYYSQIVNDFQKGDIAEGYSVSREKKESFPLTVTSAQKNPTAFYLCASSSRRSTEAFFGQGTRLTVV.

The rearrangement joins TRBV18 to TRBJ1-1; tentatively, D is TRBD1 (5 bases). The germline V and J ends were trimmed by 6 bases and 5 bases, with 22 bases remaining between them. The CDR3 runs to 16 residues. Germline CDR1 reads KGHSH; CDR2 reads LQKENI. CDR3 nucleotides: TGTGCCAGCTCCCTGTCACAGGCTGTCATAAGGACTGAAGCTTTCTTT. Protein sequence: CASSLSQAVIRTEAFF. Complete variable domain (other parts from reference TRBV18 and TRBJ1-1): NAGVMQNPRHLVRRRGQEARLRCSPMKGHSHVYWYRQLPEEGLKFMVYLQKENIIDESGMPKERFSAEFPKEGPSILRIQQVVRGDSAAYFCASSLSQAVIRTEAFFGQGTRLTVV.

This chain joins TRBV7-9 and TRBJ2-7; 7 positions agree with TRBD1. Per germline, CDR1 SEHNR and CDR2 FQNEAQ (reference sequence). The junction had 6 bases not matched to a gene; V was cut back by 0 bases and J by 1 base. This CDR3 has 16 residues. CDR3 sequence (DNA): TGTGCCAGCAGCTTAGCCCCGACAGGGAAATCCTACGAGCAGTACTTC. It yields the protein CASSLAPTGKSYEQYF. The variable domain in full, completed from reference TRBV7-9 and TRBJ2-7, reads DTGVSQNPRHKITKRGQNVTFRCDPISEHNRLYWYRQTLGQGPEFLTYFQNEAQLEKSRLLSDRFSAERPKGSFSTLEIQRTEQGDSAMYLCASSLAPTGKSYEQYFGPGTRLTVT.

The V and J genes are TRBV2 and TRBJ2-3; TRBD2 matches 10 bases. This CDR3 is 16 amino acids long. Germline values: CDR1 SNHLY, CDR2 FYNNEI. Trimming cost V 7 bases and J 4 bases; bases outside gene matches: 11. The CDR3 nucleotides are TGTGCCAGCACAGAGCGGGAGGGCCAATTGGCAGATACGCAGTATTTT. Its protein is CASTEREGQLADTQYF.

This rearrangement joins TRBV10-1 to TRBJ1-6; a weak D match, TRBD1 (6 bases). Deletions cut 0 bases from V and 7 bases from J, with 10 bases between. The CDR3 sequence is 15 residues long. Per the germline V gene, CDR1 is WNHNN and CDR2 is SYGVQD (reference sequence). CDR3 loop: CASSESIQGNSPLHF. The CDR3 nucleotides are TGCGCCAGCAGTGAGTCGATACAGGGAAATTCACCCCTCCACTTT.

This sequence joins TRBV5-1 and TRBJ2-1; 7 bases agree with TRBD1. V lost 3 bases, J lost 8 bases, and 8 bases stayed unmatched. Looked up from germline, CDR1 is SGHRS and CDR2 is YFSETQ. There are 14 residues in the CDR3. For the CDR3, the DNA is TGCGCCAGCAGCTCGGGACAGAGGTTTGATGAGCAGTTCTTC. Its translation: CASSSGQRFDEQFF.

In this sample, this clone turned up once. The rearrangement uses TRBV30 and TRBJ1-4; no firm D call. Germline CDR1 GTSNPN, CDR2 SVGIG (reference sequence). The V end lost 3 bases, the J end lost 8 bases, and 13 bases lay between the germline ends. CDR3 length equals 13 residues. CDR3 DNA sequence: TGTGCCTGGAGCAGAAGACTTGGAGAAAAACTGTTTTTT. Translation gives CAWSRRLGEKLFF.